Shown below are 22 T cell receptor beta chains from a single sample sequenced in a study of Graves' ophthalmopathy and Graves' hyperthyroidism listed by TCRdb under 2018. TCRdb records Illumina HiSeq 2000 as the sequencer. TCR beta CDR3 regions were amplified from RNA transcripts for repertoire sequencing. The first round of RT-PCR was done with HTBI primers and the Qiagen OneStep RT-PCR kit, and was followed by a second round of multiplex PCR, then size selection and purification. In-frame beta chains were kept once TCRdb had trimmed the public reads at Q25 with fastp and called clones with MiXCR. Duplicate CDR3 protein sequences are folded into a single record with the most common DNA and genes. The sample profile shows around 50,000 distinct CDR3 sequences; around 50% of them were found once. The ten largest clones capture about 24% of the sample. The sequencing sample was made of peripheral blood. These receptors were obtained from an adult man with Graves' ophthalmopathy.

The chain joins TRBV12-3 or TRBV12-4 to TRBJ2-2, with 10 bases aligning to TRBD1. Trimming at V came to 6 bases and at J to 8 bases, leaving 3 bases not matched to a gene. The CDR3 sequence is 13 residues long. The CDR3 loop reads CASRWTGGGELFF. Here the CDR3 DNA reads TGTGCCAGCAGGTGGACAGGGGGTGGGGAGCTGTTTTTT.

CDR3 in amino acids: CASSSPRETQHF. Here the CDR3 DNA reads TGTGCCAGCAGCTCACCGAGGGAGACCCAGCATTTT. J is TRBJ1-5 and V is TRBV11-2; D uncertain. Per germline, CDR1 SGHAT and CDR2 FQNNGV. This CDR3 region has 12 residues. V was trimmed by 4 bases and J by 11 bases, leaving 12 bases between them.

The chain is built from TRBV7-8 and TRBJ2-2; unclear D gene. The CDR3 is made up of 11 amino acids. Germline V CDR1 and CDR2: SGHVS, FQNEAQ. V lost 2 bases to trimming and J lost 10 bases, with 5 bases between them. CDR3 sequence: CASSLYVELFF. The DNA of the CDR3 is TGTGCCAGCAGCTTATACGTGGAGCTGTTTTTT. The entire variable domain, with the rest obtained from reference TRBV7-8 and TRBJ2-2, is as follows: GAGVSQSPRYKVAKRGQDVALRCDPISGHVSLFWYQQALGQGPEFLTYFQNEAQLDKSGLPSDRFFAERPEGSVSTLKIQRTQQEDSAVYLCASSLYVELFFGEGSRLTVL.

In this sample, this clonotype turned up many times. The chain links TRBV20-1 to TRBJ1-4, with a weak D call TRBD1 (5 bases). V was pared by 6 bases and J by 8 bases, with 16 bases between. This CDR3 has 13 amino acids. Germline loops: CDR1 DFQATT, CDR2 SNEGSKA (reference sequence). DNA of the CDR3: TGCAGTGCCCCCCGAGGGACCGCCGAAAAACTGTTTTTT. Its translation: CSAPRGTAEKLFF.

This clonotype is medium-sized within its sample. The rearrangement uses TRBV7-2 and TRBJ2-1; D is unresolved. This CDR3 is 14 amino acids long. V lost 2 bases, J lost 4 bases, and 9 bases lay in between. The germline V gene has CDR1 SGHTA and CDR2 FQGNSA. Here the CDR3 DNA reads TGTGCCAGCAGCTTACAACGTGATTACAATGAGCAGTTCTTC. Translating it yields CASSLQRDYNEQFF. Filled out from reference TRBV7-2 and TRBJ2-1, the complete variable domain reads GAGVSQSPSNKVTEKGKDVELRCDPISGHTALYWYRQSLGQGLEFLIYFQGNSAPDKSGLPSDRFSAERTGGSVSTLTIQRTQQEDSAVYLCASSLQRDYNEQFFGPGTRLTVL.

The chain joins TRBV20-1 to TRBJ2-3, with unresolved D. Germline CDR1 reads DFQATT; CDR2 reads SNEGSKA (reference sequence). V was cut by 6 bases and J by 1 base, with 11 bases left in between. The CDR3 has 13 residues. CDR3 bases: TGCAGTGCAGGAAGGCCCGGCACAGATACGCAGTATTTT. Its protein product is CSAGRPGTDTQYF.

The V gene is TRBV18, the J gene TRBJ2-5; no definite D call. The germline V and J ends were trimmed by 3 bases and 3 bases, with 8 bases remaining between them. CDR1 and CDR2 from the germline V gene are KGHSH and LQKENI. This CDR3 is built from 13 residues. The CDR3: CASSPFKEETQYF. In DNA form, the CDR3 reads TGTGCCAGCTCACCTTTCAAAGAAGAGACCCAGTACTTC.

This clonotype was seen only a few times. The chain uses TRBV2 and TRBJ1-5; D perhaps matches TRBD1 (5 bases). This CDR3 region has 13 residues. CDR1 is SNHLY, CDR2 FYNNEI, per germline. V dropped 7 bases and J dropped 0 bases, with 7 bases sitting between them. CDR3 nucleotides: TGTGCCAGCAAAGGGGATAGCAATCAGCCCCAGCATTTT. Its translation is CASKGDSNQPQHF.

This clonotype was counted once. The V gene is TRBV20-1, the J gene TRBJ2-3; D possibly uses TRBD1 or TRBD2 (5 bases each). This CDR3 has 14 residues. Trimming took 1 base from V and 4 from J, leaving 12 bases between them. CDR1 is DFQATT, CDR2 SNEGSKA, per germline (reference sequence). CDR3 sequence reads: CSARGPGRSDTQYF. The CDR3 coding sequence is TGCAGTGCTAGAGGCCCGGGACGTTCAGATACGCAGTATTTT.

This clonotype was detected only once. No conserved phenylalanine or tryptophan ends this CDR3, so it is likely a read error. V gene TRBV10-3 combines with J gene TRBJ2-3; maybe TRBD2 (6 bases). CDR1 is ENHRY, CDR2 SYGVKD, per germline. V lost 6 bases, J lost 2 bases, and 6 bases lay in between. The CDR3 runs 12 residues. The CDR3 sequence is CAIRDYTDTQYI. The DNA for the CDR3 is TGTGCCATCAGGGACTACACAGATACGCAGTATATT.

The chain joins TRBV19 to TRBJ2-2, with 7 bases lining up with TRBD1. The CDR3 totals 14 residues. V gave up 10 bases and J gave up 7 bases; unmatched junction bases: 12. Germline CDR1 is LNHDA and CDR2 is SQIVND (reference sequence). The CDR3 here is CATSLDRVGGELFF. The CDR3 DNA sequence: TGTGCCACCTCACTCGACAGGGTTGGCGGGGAGCTGTTTTTT.

This clonotype was counted at least ten times. The gene calls are TRBV28 and TRBJ1-2; 7 bases agree with TRBD1. In germline, CDR1 is MDHEN, CDR2 SYDVKM. Unmatched junction bases numbered 4, after V lost 2 bases and J lost 1 base. CDR3 length equals 15 residues. CDR3 protein: CASSLRTGDNYGYTF. CDR3 bases: TGTGCCAGCAGTTTACGGACAGGAGATAACTATGGCTACACCTTC.

This clonotype was seen many times. The chain links TRBV7-9 to TRBJ2-1; TRBD1 matches at 8 bases. The germline gives CDR1 SEHNR, CDR2 FQNEAQ (reference sequence). The V and J ends lost 5 bases and 3 bases, in that order; junction bases with no gene match: 9. This CDR3 spans 16 amino acids. CDR3 residues: CASSQILQGGYNEQFF. DNA for the CDR3: TGTGCCAGCAGCCAAATATTACAGGGGGGCTACAATGAGCAGTTCTTC. Full variable domain (outside the CDR3, taken from reference TRBV7-9 and TRBJ2-1): DTGVSQNPRHKITKRGQNVTFRCDPISEHNRLYWYRQTLGQGPEFLTYFQNEAQLEKSRLLSDRFSAERPKGSFSTLEIQRTEQGDSAMYLCASSQILQGGYNEQFFGPGTRLTVL.

This clonotype has ten or more counts. The J gene is TRBJ2-5, the V gene TRBV5-1; D not certain. This CDR3 contains 12 residues. V lost 3 bases to trimming and J lost 1 base, with 4 bases between them. Germline lookup yields CDR1 SGHRS and CDR2 YFSETQ. The CDR3 loop is CASSSSQETQYF. The CDR3 DNA sequence: TGCGCCAGCAGCTCCTCCCAAGAGACCCAGTACTTC.

The chain uses TRBV11-2 and TRBJ2-2; D gene uncertain. Per germline, CDR1 SGHAT and CDR2 FQNNGV. The CDR3 is 14 amino acids. Trimming shortened V by 1 base and J by 7 bases, and 10 bases separated the two germline ends. This CDR3 reads CASSLVAGSGELFF. CDR3 DNA: TGTGCCAGCAGCTTAGTCGCAGGAAGCGGGGAGCTGTTTTTT.

This clonotype was observed a handful of times. The J gene is TRBJ2-7, the V gene TRBV29-1, with TRBD1 matching 9 bases. The CDR3 runs 16 residues. Germline trimming cut 6 bases from V and 4 bases from J; bases unmatched to any gene: 16. Germline V CDR1 and CDR2: SQVTM, ANQGSEA. The CDR3 is CSVADRGSWINYEQYF. The CDR3 DNA is TGCAGCGTCGCCGACAGGGGGTCTTGGATAAATTACGAGCAGTACTTC.

In the case of this clonotype: No DNA is shown, since the ends of the CDR3 on it are uncertain; the CDR3 is the one TCRdb lists. The gene calls are TRBV2 and TRBJ2-7. The CDR3 comprises 17 residues, both ends counted. Germline V gives CDR1 SNHLY, CDR2 FYNNEI. The CDR3 loop reads CASSLFCASSSYYEQYF.

In this sample, this clonotype turned up many times. The chain recombines TRBV12-3 or TRBV12-4 with TRBJ2-3; D may match TRBD1 or TRBD2 (5 bases each). The CDR3 consists of 15 residues. Trimming removed 2 bases from V and 6 bases from J, with 15 bases in between. The CDR3 bases are TGTGCCAGCAGTTTAACGCCACCGGGGCCCGATACGCAGTATTTT. This encodes CASSLTPPGPDTQYF.

This clonotype came up many times. The chain uses TRBV5-1 and TRBJ1-1, with D maybe TRBD1 (6 bases). V dropped 4 bases and J dropped 8 bases, with 12 bases sitting between them. The CDR3 has 12 amino acids. Looked up from germline, CDR1 is SGHRS and CDR2 is YFSETQ. This chain's CDR3 is CASSIDRTEAFF. In DNA, the CDR3 is TGCGCCAGCAGCATTGACAGGACAGAAGCTTTCTTT. Drawing the rest from reference TRBV5-1 and TRBJ1-1, the complete variable domain is KAGVTQTPRYLIKTRGQQVTLSCSPISGHRSVSWYQQTPGQGLQFLFEYFSETQRNKGNFPGRFSGRQFSNSRSEMNVSTLELGDSALYLCASSIDRTEAFFGQGTRLTVV.

This clonotype is deemed medium-sized. The chain joins TRBV20-1 to TRBJ2-7, with D perhaps TRBD1 (6 bases). Between the trimmed V and J ends, which lost 5 bases and 2 bases, there was a span of 13 bases. The germline V gene encodes CDR1 DFQATT and CDR2 SNEGSKA (reference sequence). The CDR3 covers 13 residues. The CDR3 DNA follows: TGCAGTGCTGGGGGCCCGAGCACCTACGAGCAGTACTTC. It specifies CSAGGPSTYEQYF.

This clonotype came up a few times. The CDR3 carries no conserved terminal phenylalanine or tryptophan, so it likely arises from a read error. The chain combines TRBV3-1 with TRBJ2-5, with D uncertain. The CDR3 covers 11 residues. Between the trimmed V and J ends, which lost 1 base and 4 bases, there was a span of 1 base. Germline CDR1 is LGHDT and CDR2 is YNNKEL (reference sequence). This chain's CDR3 is CASSQGETQYL. CDR3 bases: TGTGCCAGCAGCCAAGGAGAGACCCAGTACCTC.

This clonotype appeared a single time. The V call is TRBV12-5, the J call TRBJ1-2; D is unresolved. CDR3 length: 13 amino acids. The germline CDR1 and CDR2 sequences are LGHNT and FRNRAP. In DNA, the CDR3 is TGTGCCAGCAGTTTTCTAGCGGCGGCGGGCTACACCTTC. Protein product: CASSFLAAAGYTF.